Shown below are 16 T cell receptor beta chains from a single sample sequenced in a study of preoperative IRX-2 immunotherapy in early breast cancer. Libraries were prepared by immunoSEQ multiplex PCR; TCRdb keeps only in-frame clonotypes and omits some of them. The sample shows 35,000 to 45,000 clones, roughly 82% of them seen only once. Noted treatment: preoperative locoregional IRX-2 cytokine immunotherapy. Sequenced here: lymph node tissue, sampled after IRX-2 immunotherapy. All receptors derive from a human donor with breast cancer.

The chain's CDR3 is CASSSPADTGELFF. For the CDR3, the DNA is TGCGCCAGCAGCTCCCCAGCGGACACCGGGGAGCTGTTTTTT. The V and J genes are TRBV5-1 and TRBJ2-2; tentative D call: TRBD2 (5 bases). V was shortened by 3 bases and J by 3 bases, with 9 bases between the two germline ends. This CDR3 comprises 14 residues. Germline CDR1 and CDR2: SGHRS and YFSETQ.

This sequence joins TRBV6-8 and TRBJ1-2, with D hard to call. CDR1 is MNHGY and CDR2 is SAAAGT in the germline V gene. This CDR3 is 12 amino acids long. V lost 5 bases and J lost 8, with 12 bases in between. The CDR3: CASSVALMGYTF. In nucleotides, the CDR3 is TGTGCCAGCAGTGTAGCCTTAATGGGCTACACCTTC.

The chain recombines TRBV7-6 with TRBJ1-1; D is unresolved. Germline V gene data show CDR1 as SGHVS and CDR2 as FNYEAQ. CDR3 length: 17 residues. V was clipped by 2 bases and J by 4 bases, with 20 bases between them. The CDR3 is CASSLPRGGGSGTEAFF. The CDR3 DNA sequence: TGTGCCAGCAGCTTACCCCGGGGAGGCGGGTCTGGCACTGAAGCTTTCTTT.

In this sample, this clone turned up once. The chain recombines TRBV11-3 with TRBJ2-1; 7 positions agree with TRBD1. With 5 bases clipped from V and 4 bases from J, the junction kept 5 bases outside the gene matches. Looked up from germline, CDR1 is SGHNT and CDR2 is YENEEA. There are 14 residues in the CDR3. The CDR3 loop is CASSRQGQYNEQFF. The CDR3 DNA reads TGTGCCAGCAGCCGACAGGGTCAGTACAATGAGCAGTTCTTC.

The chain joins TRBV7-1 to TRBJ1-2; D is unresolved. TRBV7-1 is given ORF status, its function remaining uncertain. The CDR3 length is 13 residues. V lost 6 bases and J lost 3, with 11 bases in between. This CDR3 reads CASSFLRDYGYTF. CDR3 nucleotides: TGTGCCAGCAGTTTTCTGAGAGACTATGGCTACACCTTC.

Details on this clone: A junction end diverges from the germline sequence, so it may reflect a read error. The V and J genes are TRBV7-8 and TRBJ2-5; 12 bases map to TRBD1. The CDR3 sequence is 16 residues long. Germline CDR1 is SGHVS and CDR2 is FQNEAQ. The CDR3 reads CASSPRRDRGPETQYF. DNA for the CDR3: TGTGCTAGCAGCCCCCGCCGGGACAGGGGGCCAGAGACCCAGTACTTC.

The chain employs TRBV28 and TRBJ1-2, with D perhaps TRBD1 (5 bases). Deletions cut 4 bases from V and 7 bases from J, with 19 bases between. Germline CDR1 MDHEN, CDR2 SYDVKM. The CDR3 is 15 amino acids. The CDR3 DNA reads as TGTGCCAGCAGTTCCGTCGGCATGGGGCGAGGTGGCTACACCTTC. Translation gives CASSSVGMGRGGYTF.

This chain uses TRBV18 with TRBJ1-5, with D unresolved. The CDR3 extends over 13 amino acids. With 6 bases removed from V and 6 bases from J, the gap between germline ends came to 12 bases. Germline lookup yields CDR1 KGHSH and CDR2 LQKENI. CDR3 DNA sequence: TGTGCCAGCTCCCGATCGGGTCCTCAGCCCCAGCATTTT. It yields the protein CASSRSGPQPQHF.

DNA for the CDR3: TGTGCCAGCAGTTCAAGCGGGGGGGGCCCAGATACGCAGTATTTT. It codes for CASSSSGGGPDTQYF. The V gene is TRBV28, the J gene TRBJ2-3, with 10 bases matching TRBD2. Trimming took 4 bases from V and 4 from J; bases not matched to a gene: 5. Looked up from germline, CDR1 is MDHEN and CDR2 is SYDVKM. The CDR3 spans 15 residues. Variable domain in full (rest from reference TRBV28 and TRBJ2-3): DVKVTQSSRYLVKRTGEKVFLECVQDMDHENMFWYRQDPGLGLRLIYFSYDVKMKEKGDIPEGYSVSREKKERFSLILESASTNQTSMYLCASSSSGGGPDTQYFGPGTRLTVL.

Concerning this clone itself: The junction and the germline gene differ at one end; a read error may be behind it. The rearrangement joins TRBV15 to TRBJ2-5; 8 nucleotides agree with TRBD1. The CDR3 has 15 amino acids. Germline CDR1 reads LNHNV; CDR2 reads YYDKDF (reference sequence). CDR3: CATSRAGQGFVTQYF. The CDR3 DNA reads TGTGCCACTAGCAGAGCAGGACAGGGATTTGTGACCCAGTACTTC. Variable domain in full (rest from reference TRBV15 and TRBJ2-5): DAMVIQNPRYQVTQFGKPVTLSCSQTLNHNVMYWYQQKSSQAPKLLFHYYDKDFNNEADTPDNFQSRRPNTSFCFLDIRSPGLGDTAMYLCATSRAGQGFVTQYFGPGTRLLVL.

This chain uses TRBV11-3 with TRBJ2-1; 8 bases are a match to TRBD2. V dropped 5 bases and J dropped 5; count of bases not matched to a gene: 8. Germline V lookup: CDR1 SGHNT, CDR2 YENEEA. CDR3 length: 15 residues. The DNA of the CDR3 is TGTGCCAGCAGCAAACCGGGGGGGAGCAACAATGAGCAGTTCTTC. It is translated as CASSKPGGSNNEQFF.

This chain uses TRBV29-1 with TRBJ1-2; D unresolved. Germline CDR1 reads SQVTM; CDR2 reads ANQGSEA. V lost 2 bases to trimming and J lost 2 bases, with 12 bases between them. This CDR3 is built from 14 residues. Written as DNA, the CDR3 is TGCAGCGTTGAATTGACCCGTTTAAACTATGGCTACACCTTC. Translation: CSVELTRLNYGYTF.

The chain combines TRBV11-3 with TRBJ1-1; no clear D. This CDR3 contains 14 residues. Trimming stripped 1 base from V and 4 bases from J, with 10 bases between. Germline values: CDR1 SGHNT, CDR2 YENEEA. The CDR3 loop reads CASSLGTATTEAFF. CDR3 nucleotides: TGTGCCAGCAGCTTAGGAACAGCGACCACTGAAGCTTTCTTT.

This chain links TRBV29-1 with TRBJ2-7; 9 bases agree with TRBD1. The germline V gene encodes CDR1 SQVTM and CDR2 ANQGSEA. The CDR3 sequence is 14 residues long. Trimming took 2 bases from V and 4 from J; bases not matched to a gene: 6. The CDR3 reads CSVELGTGWYEQYF. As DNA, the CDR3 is TGCAGCGTTGAACTTGGGACAGGGTGGTACGAGCAGTACTTC.

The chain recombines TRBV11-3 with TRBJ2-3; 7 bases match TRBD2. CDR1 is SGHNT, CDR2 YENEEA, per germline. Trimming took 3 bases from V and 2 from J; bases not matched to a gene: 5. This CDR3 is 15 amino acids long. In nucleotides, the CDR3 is TGTGCCAGCAGCTTTCAAGCGGGGAACACAGATACGCAGTATTTT. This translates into CASSFQAGNTDTQYF.

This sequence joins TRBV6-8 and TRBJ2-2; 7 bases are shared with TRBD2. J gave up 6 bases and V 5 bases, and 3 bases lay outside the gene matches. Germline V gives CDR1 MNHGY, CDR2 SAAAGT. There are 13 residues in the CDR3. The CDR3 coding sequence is TGTGCCAGCAGTGACGCGGGGGCCGGGGAGCTGTTTTTT. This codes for CASSDAGAGELFF.